This T cell receptor beta chain was found in a study of a mutant IDH1 vaccine in newly diagnosed glioma. For the study at large: In weeks 1, 3, 5, 7, 11, 15, 19 and 23, patients were vaccinated. Before enrollment, patients got radiotherapy alone, temozolomide alone, or mostly the combination. Vaccination began 4-6 weeks post radiotherapy alone, or with temozolomide cycles.

As to this clone: Its specificity is not known.

The data were produced by immunoSEQ multiplex PCR, yet TCRdb's version contains in-frame clones alone and is incomplete. The data show about 64,000 clones, approximately 84% seen once. The sample's time point: week 11, during vaccination. What each vaccine dose contained was 300 ug of mutant IDH1 20-mer peptide, accompanied by topical imiquimod. The CDR3 totals 15 residues. The germline V gene encodes CDR1 SNHLY and CDR2 FYNNEI. V shed 3 bases and J shed 0 bases, with 11 bases lying between them. The source was PBMCs, collected from a glioma patient whose treatment included an IDH1 peptide vaccine. This chain uses TRBV2 with TRBJ2-5, with D hard to call. This TCR was recovered from a woman aged 45-65 years with glioma. The CDR3 spells CASSEPKAYQETQYF. The CDR3 DNA sequence: TGTGCCAGCAGTGAGCCAAAAGCGTACCAAGAGACCCAGTACTTC.